This T cell receptor beta chain derives from a study of T cells after yellow fever vaccination. Study details: Fractions of limited cellularity were prepared by means of SMART-Seq v4 Ultra Low Input. Study-wide findings and caveats: The secondary response showed a weaker magnitude and a faster peak, day 5 versus 15. Booster sampling recovered most clones from primary vaccination (approximately 97% CD4, approximately 88% CD8).

This clonotype was counted a few times. The antigen remains undetermined. One entry per CDR3 protein, called by TCRdb with MiXCR from the 5' RACE reads. Found here are about 49,000 distinct CDR3 sequences, about 7.9% of them singletons; the top ten hold 28%. This CDR3 region has 18 residues. Between the trimmed V and J ends, which lost 0 bases and 0 bases, there was a span of 15 bases. Germline assignment: CDR1 LGHNA and CDR2 YSLEER. The sequence came from a man younger than 35 who received the YFV17D yellow fever vaccine. The chain has TRBV4-3 and TRBJ2-4; a weak D match, TRBD1 (5 bases). Sequences were derived from CD8+ T cells sorted from PBMCs, sampled roughly 15 days after the first yellow fever vaccination. The CDR3 nucleotides are TGCGCCAGCAGCCAAGATTCAGTGACAGTCGTAGCCAAAAACATTCAGTACTTC. The encoded protein is CASSQDSVTVVAKNIQYF.